A single sample gave rise to the 15 T cell receptor beta chains below, sequenced in a study of response to subunit inactivated influenza vaccine. TCRdb redid the calling of the RT-PCR reads with MiXCR, one entry per CDR3 protein. Of roughly 500,000 distinct CDR3 sequences listed, roughly 27% are singletons. Sequenced here: CD4+ T cells sorted from PBMCs, sampled 5 days after vaccination. The receptors were sampled from a man in his forties or fifties who received an inactivated influenza vaccine.

This sequence joins TRBV6-5 and TRBJ2-7; TRBD1 agrees at 7 bases. The CDR3 loop spans 15 amino acids. Trimming removed 0 bases from V and 3 bases from J; junction bases left unmatched: 5. Germline assignment: CDR1 MNHEY and CDR2 SVGAGI. CDR3 in DNA: TGTGCCAGCAGTTACTCGACAGGGAGCTACTACGAGCAGTACTTC. As protein: CASSYSTGSYYEQYF.

The chain is built from TRBV20-1 and TRBJ2-1, with D uncertain. With 3 bases removed from V and 0 bases from J, the gap between germline ends came to 12 bases. The germline CDR1 and CDR2 sequences are DFQATT and SNEGSKA (reference sequence). This CDR3 contains 15 residues. The CDR3 loop reads CSARGELSSYNEQFF. The CDR3 DNA sequence: TGCAGTGCTAGGGGTGAACTGAGCTCCTACAATGAGCAGTTCTTC.

This clonotype has a handful of counts. CDR3 in DNA: TGTGCCAGCAGCGAAAGCGGGGGCTATGGCTACACCTTC. It is translated as CASSESGGYGYTF. The chain employs TRBV7-3 and TRBJ1-2, with D perhaps TRBD1 (5 bases). Germline V gene lookup returns CDR1 SGHTA and CDR2 FQGTGA. This CDR3 is built from 13 residues. V shed 5 bases and J shed 4 bases, with 11 bases lying between them.

CDR3 amino acids: CASSLETSRLETQYF. In DNA form, the CDR3 reads TGTGCCAGCAGCTTAGAGACTAGCCGACTAGAGACCCAGTACTTC. The chain is built from TRBV11-1 and TRBJ2-5; 7 bases agree with TRBD2. Germline lookup yields CDR1 SGHAT and CDR2 FQDESV (reference sequence). Trimming removed 1 base from V and 4 bases from J; junction bases left unmatched: 6. CDR3 length: 15 amino acids.

The chain has TRBV10-3 and TRBJ2-5, with 12 positions matching TRBD1. This CDR3 comprises 17 residues. CDR1 and CDR2 (germline): ENHRY, SYGVKD. V shed 9 bases and J 5 bases; nucleotides not matched to a gene: 16. The CDR3 here is CAIREPPGQGAGETQYF. CDR3 bases: TGTGCCATACGTGAACCCCCGGGACAGGGGGCCGGTGAGACCCAGTACTTC.

This clonotype was counted between two and nine times. This CDR3 is CSARDLTGSGYNEQFF. CDR3 nucleotide sequence: TGCAGTGCTAGAGATCTAACAGGGTCGGGATACAATGAGCAGTTCTTC. This rearrangement joins TRBV20-1 to TRBJ2-1; TRBD1 is a possible D gene (6 bases). Germline V gives CDR1 DFQATT, CDR2 SNEGSKA (reference sequence). The CDR3 totals 16 residues. V lost 0 bases, J lost 4 bases, and 16 bases lay in between.

This clonotype was detected a few times. V is TRBV29-1 and J is TRBJ2-1; 8 positions agree with TRBD1. The CDR3 consists of 14 residues. V shed 3 bases, J shed 7 bases, and the junction held 8 bases outside the gene matches. Germline-derived CDR1 and CDR2 are SQVTM and ANQGSEA. CDR3 protein: CSVDGPQGGNEQFF. The CDR3 DNA follows: TGCAGCGTTGACGGGCCACAGGGGGGTAATGAGCAGTTCTTC.

This clonotype was detected a few times. The chain combines TRBV12-3 or TRBV12-4 with TRBJ2-7, with 7 bases lining up with TRBD2. CDR3 length: 13 residues. Trimming took 7 bases from V and 6 from J; bases not matched to a gene: 9. The CDR3 reads CASTLGGRGEQYF. The CDR3 nucleotides are TGTGCCAGCACCTTAGGAGGGAGGGGCGAGCAGTACTTC.

This clonotype turned up a few times. V and J are TRBV5-1 and TRBJ2-7; TRBD2 might be the D (6 bases). Trimming took 4 bases from V and 2 from J, leaving 7 bases between them. Germline V CDR1 and CDR2: SGHRS, YFSETQ. CDR3 length: 12 amino acids. CDR3 bases: TGCGCCAGCAGCGGGAGGACCTACGAGCAGTACTTC. Its translation is CASSGRTYEQYF. Combining the CDR3 with reference TRBV5-1 and TRBJ2-7 gives the whole variable domain KAGVTQTPRYLIKTRGQQVTLSCSPISGHRSVSWYQQTPGQGLQFLFEYFSETQRNKGNFPGRFSGRQFSNSRSEMNVSTLELGDSALYLCASSGRTYEQYFGPGTRLTVT.

This clonotype occurred a few times. The chain employs TRBV20-1 and TRBJ2-7; TRBD1 is a possible D gene (5 bases). There are 13 residues in the CDR3. Looked up from germline, CDR1 is DFQATT and CDR2 is SNEGSKA (reference sequence). Trimming stripped 6 bases from V and 2 bases from J, with 14 bases between. The CDR3 DNA reads as TGCAGTGCCGGCAAACAGGTCGCCTACGAGCAGTACTTC. The encoded protein is CSAGKQVAYEQYF.

This clonotype occurred a few times. This CDR3 is CASSLTRTGGFEQYF. The CDR3 region has the DNA TGTGCCAGCAGCTTAACAAGGACAGGGGGTTTTGAGCAGTACTTC. This rearrangement joins TRBV7-8 to TRBJ2-7, with 10 bases fitting TRBD1. V gave up 2 bases and J gave up 7 bases; unmatched junction bases: 8. The length of the CDR3 is 15 residues. Germline V gene data show CDR1 as SGHVS and CDR2 as FQNEAQ.

V usage is TRBV6-2 or TRBV6-3 and J usage is TRBJ2-1; 10 bases agree with TRBD2. The J segment lost 4 bases and the V segment lost 6 bases, leaving 6 bases of the junction unmatched. The length of the CDR3 is 15 residues. The germline V gene has CDR1 MNHEY and CDR2 SVGEGT. The CDR3 protein is CASRLLAGVYNEQFF. For the CDR3, the DNA is TGTGCCAGCAGGCTCCTAGCGGGGGTGTACAATGAGCAGTTCTTC.

This clonotype came up many times. V and J are TRBV7-8 and TRBJ1-4, with TRBD1 identical over 9 bases. Losses at the gene ends were 5 bases for V and 3 bases for J; bases not matched to a gene: 10. The germline V gene has CDR1 SGHVS and CDR2 FQNEAQ. There are 17 residues in the CDR3. CDR3 bases: TGTGCCAGCAGCCCGTTACAGGGGGCGAGGGCTAATGAAAAACTGTTTTTT. Its protein product is CASSPLQGARANEKLFF.

CDR3 region: CASSEADSSWANVLTF. As DNA, the CDR3 is TGTGCCAGCAGTGAAGCAGACTCCTCGTGGGCCAACGTCCTGACTTTC. V gene TRBV6-1 combines with J gene TRBJ2-6; D remains ambiguous. The CDR3 consists of 16 residues. Trimming took off 0 bases at V and 5 bases at J, with 11 bases between the two ends. The V gene's germline CDR1 is MNHNS and CDR2 SASEGT.

The rearrangement uses TRBV12-3 or TRBV12-4 and TRBJ2-1; 8 bases map to TRBD1. The CDR3 sequence is 15 residues long. V lost 6 bases, J lost 3 bases, and 7 bases stayed unmatched. CDR3 nucleotide sequence: TGTGCCAGCAGCCCGACAGGGGACCTCTACAATGAGCAGTTCTTC. Translating gives CASSPTGDLYNEQFF.